This entry lists 17 T cell receptor beta chains sequenced from one sample in a study of OX40 agonist ivuxolimab in advanced cancers. TCRdb keeps only in-frame clones here, not all; method: immunoSEQ multiplex PCR. The sample yields 86,000 or so clones, about 90% seen once. The specimen was CD4+ or CD8+ T cells sorted from blood, collected in a trial of the OX40 agonist ivuxolimab. These receptors came from an adult with an advanced solid tumor such as melanoma, head and neck, liver or kidney cancer.

This clone was seen just once. CDR3 protein: CASSRPTGPMNTEAFF. The CDR3 DNA reads as TGTGCCAGCAGCCGCCCGACAGGGCCCATGAACACTGAAGCTTTCTTT. The V gene is TRBV5-5, the J gene TRBJ1-1, with 7 bases aligning to TRBD1. The CDR3 covers 16 residues. The germline gives CDR1 SGHKS, CDR2 YYEKEE (reference sequence). Unmatched junction bases numbered 9, after V lost 4 bases and J lost 0 bases.

DNA of the CDR3: TGCGCCAGCAGCTTGTTGGGACAGGGGGCAATGGAGCAGTACTTC. Protein sequence: CASSLLGQGAMEQYF. V is TRBV5-1 and J is TRBJ2-7; 12 bases align to TRBD1. Trimming cost V 1 base and J 7 bases; bases outside gene matches: 6. Germline V lookup: CDR1 SGHRS, CDR2 YFSETQ. The CDR3 loop spans 15 amino acids.

This sequence joins TRBV7-9 and TRBJ1-2; D gene uncertain. Germline V lookup: CDR1 SEHNR, CDR2 FQNEAQ (reference sequence). The V and J ends lost 5 bases and 3 bases respectively, with 4 bases between them. The CDR3 extends over 11 amino acids. The CDR3 region is CASSPDYGYTF. As DNA, the CDR3 is TGTGCCAGCAGCCCCGACTATGGCTACACCTTC.

This chain links TRBV19 with TRBJ1-1, with TRBD1 identical over 7 bases. Germline trimming cut 7 bases from V and 0 bases from J; bases unmatched to any gene: 14. The CDR3 contains 17 residues. CDR1 LNHDA and CDR2 SQIVND come from the germline V gene (reference sequence). CDR3 nucleotides: TGTGCCAGTACCCTAACAGGGGCCGAGTTCATGAACACTGAAGCTTTCTTT. This translates into CASTLTGAEFMNTEAFF.

This chain joins TRBV25-1 and TRBJ1-3, with TRBD1 identical over 9 bases. In germline, CDR1 is MGHDK, CDR2 SYGVNS. The CDR3 is made up of 16 amino acids. J gave up 0 bases and V 8 bases, and 8 bases lay outside the gene matches. CDR3 amino acids: CASAGTGLGSGNTIYF. CDR3 DNA: TGTGCCAGCGCCGGGACAGGGTTGGGCTCTGGAAACACCATATATTTT.

The chain links TRBV5-4 to TRBJ2-3, with TRBD2 as a possible D gene (6 bases). Germline loops: CDR1 SGHNT, CDR2 YYREEE (reference sequence). V was clipped by 1 base and J by 2 bases, with 11 bases between them. The CDR3 consists of 15 residues. In DNA, the CDR3 is TGTGCCAGCAGCTTGTACCAGCGGGCCACAGATACGCAGTATTTT. Its translation: CASSLYQRATDTQYF. The entire variable domain, with the rest obtained from reference TRBV5-4 and TRBJ2-3, is as follows: ETGVTQSPTHLIKTRGQQVTLRCSSQSGHNTVSWYQQALGQGPQFIFQYYREEENGRGNFPPRFSGLQFPNYSSELNVNALELDDSALYLCASSLYQRATDTQYFGPGTRLTVL.

The rearrangement links TRBV27 to TRBJ1-5; D is unclear. With 1 base removed from V and 7 bases from J, the gap between germline ends came to 11 bases. The CDR3 has 14 residues. In germline, CDR1 is MNHEY, CDR2 SMNVEV (reference sequence). The CDR3 nucleotides are TGTGCCAGCAGTTTATACGGGGAAGGGCAGCCCCAGCATTTT. This encodes CASSLYGEGQPQHF.

The chain carries TRBV5-4 and TRBJ1-2; D is ambiguous. Trimming cost V 1 base and J 5 bases, with 12 bases left between them. The CDR3 spans 14 residues. CDR1 is SGHNT and CDR2 is YYREEE in the germline V gene (reference sequence). The CDR3 is CASSLWSLDYGYTF. The DNA for the CDR3 is TGTGCCAGCAGCTTGTGGAGTCTGGATTATGGCTACACCTTC.

The chain employs TRBV18 and TRBJ1-2; D is undetermined. The CDR3 consists of 12 residues. Germline-derived CDR1 and CDR2 are KGHSH and LQKENI. Trimming removed 3 bases at V and 10 bases at J, with 12 bases between. This chain's CDR3 is CASSPAWQPYTF. The CDR3 DNA reads as TGTGCCAGCTCACCGGCATGGCAGCCCTACACCTTC.

V and J are TRBV5-4 and TRBJ2-7, with D uncertain. The CDR3 loop spans 14 amino acids. Germline loops: CDR1 SGHNT, CDR2 YYREEE (reference sequence). Trimming pared 2 bases from V and 3 bases from J, leaving 12 bases between. CDR3 nucleotide sequence: TGTGCCAGCAGCTTTAATGGTGTGGACTACGAGCAGTACTTC. Its protein is CASSFNGVDYEQYF. The full variable domain, rest sourced from reference TRBV5-4 and TRBJ2-7, is ETGVTQSPTHLIKTRGQQVTLRCSSQSGHNTVSWYQQALGQGPQFIFQYYREEENGRGNFPPRFSGLQFPNYSSELNVNALELDDSALYLCASSFNGVDYEQYFGPGTRLTVT.

The gene calls are TRBV6-6 and TRBJ2-4; tentative D call: TRBD1 (5 bases). Trimming removed 2 bases at V and 0 bases at J, with 8 bases between. The CDR3 runs 15 residues. The germline CDR1 and CDR2 sequences are MNHNY and SVGAGI (reference sequence). The CDR3 nucleotides are TGTGCCAGCAGTTACGGACAACTAGCCAAAAACATTCAGTACTTC. This sequence encodes CASSYGQLAKNIQYF.

This clone was recorded only once. This chain uses TRBV30 with TRBJ2-5; 7 bases line up with TRBD1. V trimming: 0 bases; J trimming: 1 base; junction bases outside the gene matches: 2. The CDR3 runs to 14 residues. From germline, CDR1 is GTSNPN and CDR2 SVGIG (reference sequence). CDR3 loop: CAWSVAGGQETQYF. CDR3 bases: TGTGCCTGGAGTGTAGCAGGGGGCCAAGAGACCCAGTACTTC.

V is TRBV7-2 and J is TRBJ1-2; D uncertain. Trimming took off 1 base at V and 4 bases at J, with 13 bases between the two ends. The CDR3 length is 15 residues. The germline CDR1 and CDR2 sequences are SGHTA and FQGNSA. The CDR3 DNA reads TGTGCCAGCAGCTTAGGTTCCCCCCAGTCCTATGGCTACACCTTC. It yields the protein CASSLGSPQSYGYTF.

This sequence joins TRBV29-1 and TRBJ1-1; D uncertain. Germline V gives CDR1 SQVTM, CDR2 ANQGSEA. The CDR3 contains 13 residues. With 4 bases removed from V and 0 bases from J, the gap between germline ends came to 9 bases. The CDR3 DNA is TGCAGCGTTGCTCCCCGGCTGAACACTGAAGCTTTCTTT. Amino acids: CSVAPRLNTEAFF.

The chain recombines TRBV21-1 with TRBJ1-1. TRBV21-1 is deemed a pseudogene. There are 17 residues in the CDR3. CDR3 DNA: TGTGCCAGCAGCAATGTACGTGGGTCAAACTCCAACACTGAAGCTTTCTTT. Encoded protein: CASSNVRGSNSNTEAFF.

The chain is built from TRBV27 and TRBJ1-2; 7 bases line up with TRBD1. CDR1 and CDR2 from the germline V gene are MNHEY and SMNVEV (reference sequence). The CDR3 sequence is 14 residues long. V lost 3 bases, J lost 5 bases, and 6 bases stayed unmatched. The CDR3 nucleotides are TGTGCCAGCAGTTTTAATAGGGACAGTTATGGCTACACCTTC. This sequence encodes CASSFNRDSYGYTF.

The rearrangement joins TRBV7-2 to TRBJ2-2; TRBD1 or TRBD2 may be the D gene (6 bases each). V gave up 5 bases and J gave up 3 bases, with 16 bases separating them. This CDR3 contains 16 residues. Germline V lookup: CDR1 SGHTA, CDR2 FQGNSA. CDR3 in DNA: TGTGCCAGCAGCCCGCGCTACAGGGAGGACACCGGGGAGCTGTTTTTT. It yields the protein CASSPRYREDTGELFF.